Here is one T cell receptor (beta chain) with its context. Its antigen is not identified. The entry originates in a study of OX40 agonist ivuxolimab in advanced cancers. The study's findings and limits: Expanded peripheral T cells had an undetermined antigen specificity.

TCRdb's copy holds only in-frame clones and misses some; the assay was immunoSEQ multiplex PCR. The sample carries some 50,000 clones, more than 80% recorded once. CDR1 is SGHRS and CDR2 is YFSETQ in the germline V gene. Trimming cost V 3 bases and J 4 bases; bases outside gene matches: 14. The CDR3 runs to 18 residues. Systemic immunosuppression or a history of autoimmune disease excluded patients. The sequencing used CD4+ or CD8+ T cells sorted from blood, collected in a trial of the OX40 agonist ivuxolimab. V usage is TRBV5-1 and J usage is TRBJ2-4, with 9 bases that match TRBD2. This TCR derives from an adult with an advanced solid tumor such as melanoma, head and neck, liver or kidney cancer. As DNA, the CDR3 is TGCGCCAGCAGCTCAAGCCCGGGCGGGGGGGCCGGTAAAAACATTCAGTACTTC. Its protein is CASSSSPGGGAGKNIQYF.